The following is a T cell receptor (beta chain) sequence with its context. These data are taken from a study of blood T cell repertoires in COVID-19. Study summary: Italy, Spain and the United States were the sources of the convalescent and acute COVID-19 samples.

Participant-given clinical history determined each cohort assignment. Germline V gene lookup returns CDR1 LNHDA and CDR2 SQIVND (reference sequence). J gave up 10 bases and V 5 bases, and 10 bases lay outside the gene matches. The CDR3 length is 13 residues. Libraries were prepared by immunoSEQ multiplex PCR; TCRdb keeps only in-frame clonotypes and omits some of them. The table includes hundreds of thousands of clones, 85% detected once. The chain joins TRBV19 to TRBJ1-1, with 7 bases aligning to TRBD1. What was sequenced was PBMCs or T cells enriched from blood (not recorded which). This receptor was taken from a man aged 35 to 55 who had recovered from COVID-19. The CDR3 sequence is CASSQGGGLSAFF. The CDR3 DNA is TGTGCCAGTAGTCAAGGGGGCGGGTTATCAGCTTTCTTT.